The rows below give T cell receptor beta chains drawn from one sample of a study of neoadjuvant nivolumab and ipilimumab in lung cancer. Assay used: immunoSEQ multiplex PCR; TCRdb lists only in-frame clones, some missing. Among a few thousand clones listed, over 60% were seen once. Sequenced material: normal lung tissue adjacent to the tumor, taken after neoadjuvant nivolumab, alone or with ipilimumab, at or shortly before surgery. All receptors come from an adult with non-small cell lung cancer. Some clones in this sample may be carry-over from other donors' samples. Both conserved end residues are part of each CDR3. D genes are given only for firm matches. For some rows the clone size is stated as once, few or many, or as a class when expanded; others skip it.

CASSSTTIGETQYF,TGCGCCAGCAGCTCGACTACTATCGGGGAGACCCAGTACTTC,few,-,TRBJ2-5,TRBV5-1
CASSQDREWLNEQFF,TGTGCCAGCAGCCAGGACAGGGAGTGGTTGAATGAGCAGTTCTTC,-,TRBD1,TRBJ2-1,TRBV14
CASSEPGAEREQFF,TGCGCCAGCAGTGAGCCTGGGGCTGAACGAGAGCAGTTCTTC,-,-,TRBJ2-1,TRBV10-1
CASTVGETQYF,TGTGCCAGCACTGTCGGAGAGACCCAGTACTTC,few,-,TRBJ2-5,TRBV6-7
CASSQDSQASGRVADTQYF,TGTGCCAGCAGCCAAGATTCCCAAGCTAGCGGGAGGGTCGCAGATACGCAGTATTTT,-,TRBD2,TRBJ2-3,TRBV4-2
CASSLTGTGEQFF,TGTGCCAGCAGCTTAACTGGGACCGGTGAGCAGTTCTTC,-,-,TRBJ2-1,TRBV7-3
CSGRQTNTEAFF,TGCAGCGGGAGACAGACGAACACTGAAGCTTTCTTT,few,-,TRBJ1-1,TRBV29-1
CSVEDGGQPLGSGANVLTF,TGCAGCGTTGAAGATGGGGGGCAGCCCTTAGGCTCTGGGGCCAACGTCCTGACTTTC,-,-,TRBJ2-6,TRBV29-1
CASSFGGARNTEAFF,TGCGCCAGCAGCTTTGGGGGGGCGCGGAACACTGAAGCTTTCTTT,-,-,TRBJ1-1,TRBV5-1
CASSSGTGSEKLFF,TGCGCCAGCAGCTCCGGGACAGGGTCGGAAAAACTGTTTTTT,-,TRBD1,TRBJ1-4,TRBV5-1
CSALLQGSYTF,TGCAGCGCTCTCCTACAGGGGAGCTACACCTTC,-,TRBD1,TRBJ1-2,TRBV29-1
CASSHSTGTNTGELFF,TGCGCCAGCAGCCACTCGACAGGAACAAACACCGGGGAGCTGTTTTTT,-,-,TRBJ2-2,TRBV4-1
CASSLVGSGIETQYF,TGTGCCAGCAGCTTAGTCGGTAGCGGGATAGAGACCCAGTACTTC,-,TRBD2,TRBJ2-5,TRBV7-2
CASSLGLAGAHEQYF,TGCGCCAGCAGCCTAGGACTAGCGGGAGCCCACGAGCAGTACTTC,-,TRBD2,TRBJ2-7,TRBV5-1
CASSQDAGYNEQFF,TGTGCCAGCAGCCAAGATGCGGGCTACAATGAGCAGTTCTTC,-,-,TRBJ2-1,TRBV4-2
CASSQVAGGVGNEQFF,TGTGCCAGCAGCCAGGTAGCGGGAGGGGTCGGGAATGAGCAGTTCTTC,-,TRBD2,TRBJ2-1,TRBV4-2
CASSPRGGLGSYNEQFF,TGTGCCAGCAGCCCCCGAGGTGGACTAGGGAGCTACAATGAGCAGTTCTTC,-,TRBD2,TRBJ2-1,TRBV11-2
CSAQRSRGAYEQYF,TGCAGCGCTCAAAGGTCCAGGGGAGCCTACGAGCAGTACTTC,once,-,TRBJ2-7,TRBV29-1
CASSVSRDTEAFF,TGTGCCAGTAGTGTCTCCAGGGATACTGAAGCTTTCTTT,-,-,TRBJ1-1,TRBV19
CASSLNGAGGPSDTQYF,TGTGCCAGCAGCTTAAATGGTGCGGGAGGGCCCTCAGATACGCAGTATTTT,-,TRBD2,TRBJ2-3,TRBV7-3
CASSLDSDTQYF,TGCGCCAGCAGCTTGGATTCAGATACGCAGTATTTT,few,-,TRBJ2-3,TRBV5-1
CASSQDLEGTRQPQHF,TGCGCCAGCAGCCAAGATCTAGAAGGGACGAGGCAGCCCCAGCATTTT,large,-,TRBJ1-5,TRBV4-1
CASSQVRGVLAGQGDEQFF,TGTGCCAGCAGCCAAGTAAGGGGAGTACTAGCGGGACAGGGGGATGAGCAGTTCTTC,-,-,TRBJ2-1,TRBV4-2
CASSTGWDEQFF,TGTGCCAGCAGTACAGGGTGGGATGAGCAGTTCTTC,-,-,TRBJ2-1,TRBV9
CSVEDPGAGGFEQYF,TGCAGCGTTGAAGATCCCGGAGCGGGAGGATTCGAGCAGTACTTC,few,TRBD2,TRBJ2-7,TRBV29-1
CASSLGVPGRVTYEQYF,TGTGCCAGCAGCTTAGGGGTCCCAGGCCGGGTGACCTACGAGCAGTACTTC,-,-,TRBJ2-7,TRBV11-2
CASSEARGGDQNEQFF,TGTGCCAGCAGTGAAGCGCGGGGGGGCGATCAAAATGAGCAGTTCTTC,few,TRBD2,TRBJ2-1,TRBV2
CASSPGTGAGNTIYF,TGCGCCAGCAGTCCCGGGACAGGGGCTGGAAACACCATATATTTT,-,TRBD1,TRBJ1-3,TRBV10-1
CASSPRAGGGTGELFF,TGTGCCAGCTCACCACGGGCGGGAGGAGGTACCGGGGAGCTGTTTTTT,few,TRBD2,TRBJ2-2,TRBV18
CASTPRGEGRINTQYF,TGTGCCAGCACCCCCCGGGGAGAAGGGAGAATAAATACGCAGTATTTT,-,-,TRBJ2-3,TRBV5-6
CASSLLWNTEAFF,TGTGCCAGCAGCTTGCTCTGGAACACTGAAGCTTTCTTT,-,-,TRBJ1-1,TRBV5-5
CAIGYVEQFF,TGTGCCATCGGATATGTTGAGCAGTTCTTC,-,-,TRBJ2-1,TRBV2
CAISESGVYGYTF,TGTGCCATCAGTGAGTCTGGGGTTTATGGCTACACCTTC,-,-,TRBJ1-2,TRBV10-3
CAWSGKLAYNEQFF,TGTGCCTGGAGTGGAAAACTAGCCTACAATGAGCAGTTCTTC,once,-,TRBJ2-1,TRBV30
CASSLDLYSGNTIYF,TGTGCCAGCAGCTTAGATCTTTATTCTGGAAACACCATATATTTT,-,-,TRBJ1-3,TRBV11-2
CASSEQGRDTQYF,TGTGCCAGCAGTGAACAGGGGAGGGATACGCAGTATTTT,-,-,TRBJ2-3,TRBV2
CASSPGGRSYEQYF,TGTGCCAGCTCACCAGGGGGAAGATCCTACGAGCAGTACTTC,-,-,TRBJ2-7,TRBV18
CSVVPSAEPYYEQYF,TGCAGCGTTGTCCCCTCAGCGGAACCCTACTACGAGCAGTACTTC,few,-,TRBJ2-7,TRBV29-1
CASRQGSTGELFF,TGTGCCAGTCGTCAGGGAAGCACCGGGGAGCTGTTTTTT,-,-,TRBJ2-2,TRBV19
CASSPVGVWNEQFF,TGTGCCAGCTCACCGGTCGGGGTCTGGAATGAGCAGTTCTTC,-,-,TRBJ2-1,TRBV18
CASKLAGGPYEQYF,TGTGCCAGCAAGCTAGCGGGTGGACCCTACGAGCAGTACTTC,-,TRBD2,TRBJ2-7,TRBV2
CASSQDRHHEQYF,TGCGCCAGCAGCCAAGACAGGCACCACGAGCAGTACTTC,-,-,TRBJ2-7,TRBV4-3
CASSLPVSSYNEQFF,TGCGCCAGCAGCTTGCCAGTAAGCTCCTACAATGAGCAGTTCTTC,-,-,TRBJ2-1,TRBV5-1
CAWSVQGGQPQHF,TGTGCCTGGAGTGTCCAGGGAGGGCAGCCCCAGCATTTT,-,-,TRBJ1-5,TRBV30
CATSREVRQGASGYTF,TGTGCCACCAGCAGAGAGGTTCGGCAGGGGGCTTCTGGCTACACCTTC,-,TRBD1,TRBJ1-2,TRBV15
CSARAETQYF,TGCAGTGCTAGAGCCGAGACCCAGTACTTC,few,-,TRBJ2-5,TRBV20-1
CASSTTVRGTGNTIYF,TGTGCCAGTAGTACAACCGTACGGGGAACTGGAAACACCATATATTTT,-,-,TRBJ1-3,TRBV19
CASSQTQQTEAFF,TGTGCCAGCAGTCAGACCCAGCAGACTGAAGCTTTCTTT,few,-,TRBJ1-1,TRBV6-4
CASTPWGGMNTEAFF,TGTGCCAGTACTCCTTGGGGTGGGATGAACACTGAAGCTTTCTTT,-,-,TRBJ1-1,TRBV19
CASNPGQGASYEQYF,TGTGCCAGTAATCCCGGACAGGGGGCGAGCTACGAGCAGTACTTC,-,TRBD1,TRBJ2-7,TRBV19
CASSYSFPGNNSPLHF,TGTGCCAGCAGTTACTCGTTCCCCGGGAATAATTCACCCCTCCACTTT,-,-,TRBJ1-6,TRBV6-6
CASSALQGSTQEQFF,TGTGCCAGCAGCGCCTTACAGGGCTCAACCCAGGAGCAGTTCTTC,few,-,TRBJ2-1,TRBV7-3
CASSLSGGGNQPQHF,TGTGCCAGCAGTTTATCAGGAGGGGGCAATCAGCCCCAGCATTTT,-,-,TRBJ1-5,TRBV27
CASSPGTETGELFF,TGTGCCAGCAGTCCCGGGACAGAGACCGGGGAGCTGTTTTTT,-,TRBD1,TRBJ2-2,TRBV6-4
CASSPPTEGSNQPQHF,TGTGCCAGCTCACCACCGACAGAGGGAAGCAATCAGCCCCAGCATTTT,-,-,TRBJ1-5,TRBV18
CAWSRQDIYGYTF,TGTGCCTGGAGTCGACAGGACATCTATGGCTACACCTTC,-,-,TRBJ1-2,TRBV30
CASSLDGQSNYGYTF,TGCGCCAGCAGCTTAGACGGACAATCTAACTATGGCTACACCTTC,few,-,TRBJ1-2,TRBV5-1
CASSFPRGNEQFF,TGCGCCAGCAGCTTCCCTAGGGGTAATGAGCAGTTCTTC,-,-,TRBJ2-1,TRBV5-1
CASRYLSDSYNEQFF,TGCGCCAGCAGGTACCTTAGCGACTCCTACAATGAGCAGTTCTTC,-,-,TRBJ2-1,TRBV4-1